The subject of this entry is one T cell receptor (beta chain). Its target is unknown. Clones were read by immunoSEQ multiplex PCR, and TCRdb kept only the in-frame ones, dropping some. The sample consists of around 99,000 clones, roughly nine tenths of them appearing once. The sample originates from a study of T cell responses to AZD1222 COVID-19 vaccine. General study points: Spike-specific TCR breadth and depth rose after two AZD1222 doses. The study sampled repertoires only after the peak T cell response.

The CDR3 is made up of 17 amino acids. Trimming cost V 3 bases and J 2 bases, with 18 bases left between them. The germline V gene has CDR1 MDHEN and CDR2 SYDVKM. The clonotype comes from an adult in good health. The rearrangement uses TRBV28 and TRBJ2-3; TRBD2 is a possible D gene (6 bases). The sample consisted of peripheral blood, taken on day 0 of AZD1222 vaccination. DNA of the CDR3: TGTGCCAGCAGTTTCGGGATTAGCGGTATTCACACAGATACGCAGTATTTT. It is translated as CASSFGISGIHTDTQYF.